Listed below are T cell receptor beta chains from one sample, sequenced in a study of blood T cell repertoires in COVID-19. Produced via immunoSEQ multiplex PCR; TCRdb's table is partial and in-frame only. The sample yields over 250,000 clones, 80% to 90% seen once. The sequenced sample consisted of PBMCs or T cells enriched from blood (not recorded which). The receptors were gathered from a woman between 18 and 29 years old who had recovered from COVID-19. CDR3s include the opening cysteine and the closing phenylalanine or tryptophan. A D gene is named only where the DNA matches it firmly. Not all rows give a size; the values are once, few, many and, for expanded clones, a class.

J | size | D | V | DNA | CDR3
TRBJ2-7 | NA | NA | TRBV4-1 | TGCGCCAGCAGCCAGAACCCTCGTTCCGGACACACCTCCTACGAGCAGTACTTC | CASSQNPRSGHTSYEQYF
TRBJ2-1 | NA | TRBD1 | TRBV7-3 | TGTGCCAGCAGCTTACAGGGACAGTCGAATGAGCAGTTCTTC | CASSLQGQSNEQFF
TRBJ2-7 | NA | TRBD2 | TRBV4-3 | TGCGCCAGTAGCCAAGATCCTAGCGGGGGGTACTACGAGCAGTACTTC | CASSQDPSGGYYEQYF
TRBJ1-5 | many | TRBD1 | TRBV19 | TGTGCCAGTAGTATAGCAGGAGGACAGGGGATTTTTAAGCCCCAGCATTTT | CASSIAGGQGIFKPQHF
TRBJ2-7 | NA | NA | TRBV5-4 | TGTGCCAGCAGCTTGCAGGGTAACGACGAGCAGTACTTC | CASSLQGNDEQYF
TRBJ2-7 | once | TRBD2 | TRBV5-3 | TGTGCCAGAAGCTCTGTAGACGGACTAGCGGGGGGGAAACTTTACGAGCAGTACTTC | CARSSVDGLAGGKLYEQYF
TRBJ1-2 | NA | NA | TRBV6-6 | TGTGCCAGCAGTTACGTCCGGGGCTACACCTTC | CASSYVRGYTF
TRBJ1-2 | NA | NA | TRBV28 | TGTGCCAGCTCCATCAGGGACTATGGCTACACCTTC | CASSIRDYGYTF
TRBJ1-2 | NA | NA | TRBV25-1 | TGTGCCAGCAGTTCAGACAGAAACTATGGCTACACCTTC | CASSSDRNYGYTF
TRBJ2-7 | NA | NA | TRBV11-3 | TGTGCCAGCAGCGCAGGCCCTCGTGGCCACGAGCAGTACTTC | CASSAGPRGHEQYF
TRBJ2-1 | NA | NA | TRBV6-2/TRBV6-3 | TGTGCCAGCAGTTACCACACAGGGAATGAGCAGTTCTTC | CASSYHTGNEQFF
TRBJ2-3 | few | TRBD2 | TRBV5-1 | TGCGCCAGCAGTTTCATAGCGGGACTAGCGGGGGATACGCAGTATTTT | CASSFIAGLAGDTQYF
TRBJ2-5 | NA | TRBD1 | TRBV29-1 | TGCAGCGCCGGGACAGGGGAAGAGACCCAGTACTTC | CSAGTGEETQYF
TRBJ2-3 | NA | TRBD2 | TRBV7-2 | TGTGCCAGCAGCGCATACTACGGGGCTAGCGGGGGTAGCACAGATACGCAGTATTTT | CASSAYYGASGGSTDTQYF
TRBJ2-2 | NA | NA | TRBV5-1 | TGCGCCAGCAGCTTGGGAGGGGGATTTGGCACCGGGGAGCTGTTTTTT | CASSLGGGFGTGELFF
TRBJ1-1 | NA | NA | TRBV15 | TGTGCCACCAGCAGAGATACCGGGGACACTGAAGCTTTCTTT | CATSRDTGDTEAFF
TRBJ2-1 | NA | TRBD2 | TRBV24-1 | TGTGCCACCAGTGATTCCAGCGGGAAAGTAGGCGAGCAGTTCTTC | CATSDSSGKVGEQFF
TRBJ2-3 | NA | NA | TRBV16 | TGTGCCAGCAGCCAATCGGCAGGGACAGATACGCAGTATTTT | CASSQSAGTDTQYF
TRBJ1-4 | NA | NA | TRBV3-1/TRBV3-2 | TGTGCCAGCAGCCACCCGACGTCGGGGTGGGCGGCCGAAAAACTGTTTTTT | CASSHPTSGWAAEKLFF
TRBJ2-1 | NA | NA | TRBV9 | TGTGCCAGCAGCGTAATGGGCGAGATTGGCAATGAGCAGTTCTTC | CASSVMGEIGNEQFF
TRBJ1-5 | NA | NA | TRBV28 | TGTGCCAGCAACAAACAAGTCCATAGCAATCAGCCCCAGCATTTT | CASNKQVHSNQPQHF
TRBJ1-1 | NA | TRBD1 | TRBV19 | TGTGCCAGTAGTATAGATGGGACAGGGATTAACACTGAAGCTTTCTTT | CASSIDGTGINTEAFF
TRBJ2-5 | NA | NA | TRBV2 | TGTGCCAGCATTAGGGGTGAAGAGACCCAGTACTTC | CASIRGEETQYF
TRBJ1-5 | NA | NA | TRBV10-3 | TGTGCCATCAGTGAGTTCTCCAATCAGCCCCAGCATTTT | CAISEFSNQPQHF
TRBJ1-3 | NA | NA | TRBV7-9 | TGTGCCAGCAGCTTAATCCAGGGCGGAAACACCATATATTTT | CASSLIQGGNTIYF
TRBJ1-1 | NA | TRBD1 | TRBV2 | TGTGCCAGCAGTCTGACAGGGGGATTAATGGCTTTCTTT | CASSLTGGLMAFF
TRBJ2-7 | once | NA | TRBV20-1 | TGCAGTGCCGAGAAGGGGAGGGAGCAGTACTTC | CSAEKGREQYF
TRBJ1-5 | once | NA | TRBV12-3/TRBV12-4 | TGTGCCAGCAGTTTGGGAGGAGGACAGCCCCAGCATTTT | CASSLGGGQPQHF
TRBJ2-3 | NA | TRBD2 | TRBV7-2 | TGTGCCAGCAGCTGGGACATAGCGGGAGGGCGTCGAGATACGCAGTATTTT | CASSWDIAGGRRDTQYF
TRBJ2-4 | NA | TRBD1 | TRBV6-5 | TGTGCCAGCTCGGCAGGGGGACGGCGCATTCAGTACTTC | CASSAGGRRIQYF
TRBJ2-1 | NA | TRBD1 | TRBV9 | TGTGCCAGCAGCGTAAGCGTCGGGGACAGGGCCTACAATGAGCAGTTCTTC | CASSVSVGDRAYNEQFF
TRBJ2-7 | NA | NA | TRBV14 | TGTGCCAGCAGCCAAGATAGAGTCGGGCAGTACTTC | CASSQDRVGQYF
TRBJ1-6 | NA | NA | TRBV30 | TGTGCCTGGAAAAGGGGTCGGAATTCACCCCTCCACTTT | CAWKRGRNSPLHF
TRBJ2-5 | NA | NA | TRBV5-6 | TGTGCCAGCAGCTTCACTACCAAAGAGACCCAGTACTTC | CASSFTTKETQYF
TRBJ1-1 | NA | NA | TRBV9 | TGTGCCAGCAGCGTAGTTTCTGCAGGGAACACTGAAGCTTTCTTT | CASSVVSAGNTEAFF
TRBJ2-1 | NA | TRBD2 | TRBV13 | TGTGCCAGCAGCTTAGTGCCCGCGGGACTAGCGGGAGTAGATGAGCAGTTCTTC | CASSLVPAGLAGVDEQFF
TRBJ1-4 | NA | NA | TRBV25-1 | TGTGCCAGCAGTGAATTTCGAGGCGCCGATGAAAAACTGTTTTTT | CASSEFRGADEKLFF
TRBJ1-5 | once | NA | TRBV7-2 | TGTGCCAGCAGCCGTGGACAGTGGGGGCAGCCCCAGCATTTT | CASSRGQWGQPQHF